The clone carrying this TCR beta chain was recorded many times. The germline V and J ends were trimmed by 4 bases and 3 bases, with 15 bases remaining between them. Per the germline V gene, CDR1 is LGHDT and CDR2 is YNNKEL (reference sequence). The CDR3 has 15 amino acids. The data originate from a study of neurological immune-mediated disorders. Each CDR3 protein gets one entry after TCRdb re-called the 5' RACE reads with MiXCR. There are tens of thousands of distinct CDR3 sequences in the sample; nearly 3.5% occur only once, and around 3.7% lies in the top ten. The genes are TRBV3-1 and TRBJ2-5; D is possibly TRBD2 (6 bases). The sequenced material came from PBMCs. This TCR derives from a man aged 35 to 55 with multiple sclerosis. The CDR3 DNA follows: TGTGCCAGCAGCCCCCGCCGGGACTTCGAAGAGACCCAGTACTTC. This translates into CASSPRRDFEETQYF.